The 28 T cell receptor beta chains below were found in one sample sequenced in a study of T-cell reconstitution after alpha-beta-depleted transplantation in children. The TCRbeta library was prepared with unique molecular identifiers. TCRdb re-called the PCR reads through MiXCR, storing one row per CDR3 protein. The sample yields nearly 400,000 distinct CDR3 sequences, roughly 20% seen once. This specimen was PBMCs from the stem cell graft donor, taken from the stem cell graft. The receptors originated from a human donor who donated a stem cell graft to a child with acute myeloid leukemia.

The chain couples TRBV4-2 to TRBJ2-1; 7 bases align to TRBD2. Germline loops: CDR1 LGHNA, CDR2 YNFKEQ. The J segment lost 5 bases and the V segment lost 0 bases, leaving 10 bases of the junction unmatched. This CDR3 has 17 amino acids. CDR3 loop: CASSQDPASGKNNEQFF. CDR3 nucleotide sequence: TGTGCCAGCAGCCAAGATCCGGCGAGCGGGAAAAACAATGAGCAGTTCTTC.

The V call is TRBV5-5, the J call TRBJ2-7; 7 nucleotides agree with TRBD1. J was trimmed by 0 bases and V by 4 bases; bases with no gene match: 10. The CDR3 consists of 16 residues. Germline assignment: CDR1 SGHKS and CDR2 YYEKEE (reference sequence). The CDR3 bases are TGTGCCAGCAGCGAGGCCACCGGGACAGACTCCTACGAGCAGTACTTC. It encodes CASSEATGTDSYEQYF.

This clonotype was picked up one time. The CDR3 loop reads CASSFRPANTGELFF. The CDR3 nucleotides are TGTGCCAGCAGCTTCAGGCCCGCGAACACCGGGGAGCTGTTTTTT. The chain has TRBV7-3 and TRBJ2-2, with unresolved D. The CDR3 covers 15 residues. Germline V gene data show CDR1 as SGHTA and CDR2 as FQGTGA. V gave up 3 bases and J gave up 0 bases, with 8 bases separating them.

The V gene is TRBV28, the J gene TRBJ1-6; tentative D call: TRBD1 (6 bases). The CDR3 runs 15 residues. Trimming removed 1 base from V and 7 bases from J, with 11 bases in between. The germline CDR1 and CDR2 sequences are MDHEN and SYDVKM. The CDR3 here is CASSLSGAENSPLHF. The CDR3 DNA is TGTGCCAGCAGTTTATCAGGGGCCGAGAATTCACCCCTCCACTTT.

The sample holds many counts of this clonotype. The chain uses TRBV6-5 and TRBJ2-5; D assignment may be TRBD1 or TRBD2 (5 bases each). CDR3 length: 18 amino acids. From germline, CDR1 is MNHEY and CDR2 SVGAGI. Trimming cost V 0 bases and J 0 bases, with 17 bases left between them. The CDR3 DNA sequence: TGTGCCAGCAGTTACTCGAAGTTCCGGAGGACATACCAAGAGACCCAGTACTTC. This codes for CASSYSKFRRTYQETQYF.

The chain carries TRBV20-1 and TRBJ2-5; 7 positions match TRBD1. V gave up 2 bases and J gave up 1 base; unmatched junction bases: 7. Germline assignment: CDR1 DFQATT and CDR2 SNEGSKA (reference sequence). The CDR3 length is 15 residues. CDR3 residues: CSARSPDRAQETQYF. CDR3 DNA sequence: TGCAGTGCTAGATCGCCCGACAGGGCCCAAGAGACCCAGTACTTC.

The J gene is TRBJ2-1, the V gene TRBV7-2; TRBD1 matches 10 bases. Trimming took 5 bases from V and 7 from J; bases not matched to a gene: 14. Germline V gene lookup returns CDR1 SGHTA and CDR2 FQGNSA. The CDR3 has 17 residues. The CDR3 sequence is CASSELDRGHLWNEQFF. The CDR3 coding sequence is TGTGCCAGCAGCGAACTCGACAGGGGGCATTTATGGAATGAGCAGTTCTTC.

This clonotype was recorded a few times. The CDR3 sequence: CATSRDGVVNTEAFF. The CDR3 DNA is TGTGCCACCAGCAGAGATGGGGTGGTGAACACTGAAGCTTTCTTT. The chain recombines TRBV15 with TRBJ1-1; no clear D. Trimming left V 0 bases short and J 0 bases short, with 8 bases between. Germline V CDR1 and CDR2: LNHNV, YYDKDF (reference sequence). There are 15 residues in the CDR3.

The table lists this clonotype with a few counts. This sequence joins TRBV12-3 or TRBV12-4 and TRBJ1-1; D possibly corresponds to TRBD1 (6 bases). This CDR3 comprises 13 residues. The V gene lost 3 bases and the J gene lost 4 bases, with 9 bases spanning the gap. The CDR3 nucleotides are TGTGCCAGCAGTTTGTCAGGGGTCACTGAAGCTTTCTTT. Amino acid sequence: CASSLSGVTEAFF.

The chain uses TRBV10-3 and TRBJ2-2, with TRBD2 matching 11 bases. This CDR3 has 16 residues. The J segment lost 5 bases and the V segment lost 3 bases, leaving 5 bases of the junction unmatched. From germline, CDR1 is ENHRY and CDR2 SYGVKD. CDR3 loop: CAISELAGGRTGELFF. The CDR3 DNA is TGTGCCATCAGTGAATTAGCGGGAGGGAGAACCGGGGAGCTGTTTTTT.

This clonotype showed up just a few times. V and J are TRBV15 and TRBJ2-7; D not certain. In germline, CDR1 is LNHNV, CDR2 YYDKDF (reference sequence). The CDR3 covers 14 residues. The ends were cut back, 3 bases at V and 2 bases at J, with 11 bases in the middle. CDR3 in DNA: TGTGCCACCAGCAGGGCCTATGGGACCTACGAGCAGTACTTC. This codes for CATSRAYGTYEQYF.

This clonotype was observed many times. The CDR3 nucleotides read TGTGCCAGCAGCTTAGGGGTCCAGCGGGATCCAGAGACCCAGTACTTC. Residues: CASSLGVQRDPETQYF. This chain links TRBV7-2 with TRBJ2-5, with TRBD2 matching over 7 bases. V trimming: 1 base; J trimming: 4 bases; junction bases outside the gene matches: 9. This CDR3 is built from 16 residues. Per the germline V gene, CDR1 is SGHTA and CDR2 is FQGNSA.

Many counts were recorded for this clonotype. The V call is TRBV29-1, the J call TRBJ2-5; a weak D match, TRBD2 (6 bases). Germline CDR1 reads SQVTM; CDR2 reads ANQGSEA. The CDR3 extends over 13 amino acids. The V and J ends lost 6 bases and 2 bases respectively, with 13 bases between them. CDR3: CSVAGTFQETQYF. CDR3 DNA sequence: TGCAGCGTCGCCGGGACTTTTCAAGAGACCCAGTACTTC.

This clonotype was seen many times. CDR3 in amino acids: CATKQGNRLFDEQFF. As DNA, the CDR3 is TGTGCCACCAAACAAGGCAACCGACTCTTCGATGAGCAGTTCTTC. The chain carries TRBV15 and TRBJ2-1; D gene uncertain. Looked up from germline, CDR1 is LNHNV and CDR2 is YYDKDF (reference sequence). This CDR3 comprises 15 residues. Trimming took off 7 bases at V and 8 bases at J, with 21 bases between the two ends. The entire variable domain, with the rest obtained from reference TRBV15 and TRBJ2-1, is as follows: DAMVIQNPRYQVTQFGKPVTLSCSQTLNHNVMYWYQQKSSQAPKLLFHYYDKDFNNEADTPDNFQSRRPNTSFCFLDIRSPGLGDTAMYLCATKQGNRLFDEQFFGPGTRLTVL.

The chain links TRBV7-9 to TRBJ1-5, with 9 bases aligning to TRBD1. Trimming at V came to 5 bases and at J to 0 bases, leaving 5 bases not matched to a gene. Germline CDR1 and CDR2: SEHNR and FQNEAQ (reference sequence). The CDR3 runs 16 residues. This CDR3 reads CASSPTGGYSNQPQHF. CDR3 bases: TGTGCCAGCAGCCCAACAGGGGGCTATAGCAATCAGCCCCAGCATTTT.

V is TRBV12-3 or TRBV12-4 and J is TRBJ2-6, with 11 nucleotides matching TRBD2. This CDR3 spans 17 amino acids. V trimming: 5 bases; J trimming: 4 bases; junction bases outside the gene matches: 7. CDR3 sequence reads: CASSPGGLADGANVLTF. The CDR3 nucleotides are TGTGCCAGCAGTCCAGGGGGACTAGCGGACGGGGCCAACGTCCTGACTTTC.

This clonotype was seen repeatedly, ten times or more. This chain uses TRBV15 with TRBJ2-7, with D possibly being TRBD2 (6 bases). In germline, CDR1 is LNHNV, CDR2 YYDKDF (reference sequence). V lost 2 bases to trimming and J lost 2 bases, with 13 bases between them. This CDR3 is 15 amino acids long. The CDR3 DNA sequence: TGTGCCACCAGCAGAAGCCCGGGAGCCCCCTACGAGCAGTACTTC. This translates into CATSRSPGAPYEQYF.

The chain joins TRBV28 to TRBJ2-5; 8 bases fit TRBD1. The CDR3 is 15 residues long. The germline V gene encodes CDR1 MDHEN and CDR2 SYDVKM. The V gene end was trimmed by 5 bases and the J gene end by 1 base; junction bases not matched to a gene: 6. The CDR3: CASSGGGTGQETQYF. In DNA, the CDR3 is TGTGCCAGCAGTGGGGGCGGGACAGGCCAAGAGACCCAGTACTTC.

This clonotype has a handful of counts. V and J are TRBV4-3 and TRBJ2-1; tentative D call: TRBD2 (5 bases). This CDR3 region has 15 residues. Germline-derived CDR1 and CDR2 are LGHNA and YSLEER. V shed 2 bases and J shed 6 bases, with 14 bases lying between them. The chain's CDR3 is CASSQQDLVTNEQFF. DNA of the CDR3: TGCGCCAGCAGCCAACAGGACTTGGTGACCAATGAGCAGTTCTTC.

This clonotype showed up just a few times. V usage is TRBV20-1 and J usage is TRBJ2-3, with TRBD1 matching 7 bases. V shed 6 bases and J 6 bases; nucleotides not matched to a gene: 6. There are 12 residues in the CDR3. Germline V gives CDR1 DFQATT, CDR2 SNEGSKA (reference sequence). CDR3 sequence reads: CSALNRGDTQYF. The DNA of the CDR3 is TGCAGTGCGCTGAACAGGGGTGATACGCAGTATTTT.

CDR3 DNA: TGTGCCACCAGCAGAGGACTAGCGGAAGGGAATGAGCAGTTCTTC. It translates to CATSRGLAEGNEQFF. V is TRBV15 and J is TRBJ2-1; 9 nucleotides line up with TRBD2. This CDR3 comprises 15 residues. With V trimmed by 1 base and J by 7 bases, 5 bases remained unmatched. CDR1 and CDR2 (germline): LNHNV, YYDKDF (reference sequence).

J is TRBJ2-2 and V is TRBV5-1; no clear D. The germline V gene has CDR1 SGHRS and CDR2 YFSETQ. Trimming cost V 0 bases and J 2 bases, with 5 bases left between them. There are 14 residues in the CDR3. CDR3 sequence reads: CASSLDFNTGELFF. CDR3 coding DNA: TGCGCCAGCAGCTTGGACTTCAACACCGGGGAGCTGTTTTTT.

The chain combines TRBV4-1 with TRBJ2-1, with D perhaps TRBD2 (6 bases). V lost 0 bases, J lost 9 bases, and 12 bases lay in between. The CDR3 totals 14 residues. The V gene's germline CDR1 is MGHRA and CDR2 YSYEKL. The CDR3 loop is CASSQDGRRGEQFF. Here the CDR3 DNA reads TGCGCCAGCAGCCAAGATGGCCGGCGGGGTGAGCAGTTCTTC.

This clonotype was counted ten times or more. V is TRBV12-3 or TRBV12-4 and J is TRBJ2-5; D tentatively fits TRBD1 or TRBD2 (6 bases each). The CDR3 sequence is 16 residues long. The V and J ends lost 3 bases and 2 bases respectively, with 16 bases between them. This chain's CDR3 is CASSFGRGGIQETQYF. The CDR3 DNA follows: TGTGCCAGCAGTTTTGGTAGAGGGGGGATTCAAGAGACCCAGTACTTC.

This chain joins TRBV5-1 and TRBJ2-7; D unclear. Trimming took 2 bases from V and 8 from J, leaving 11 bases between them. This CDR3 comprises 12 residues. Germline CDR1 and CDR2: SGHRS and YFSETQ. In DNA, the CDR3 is TGCGCCAGCAGCTTAAGCCCCAACCAGCAGTACTTC. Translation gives CASSLSPNQQYF.

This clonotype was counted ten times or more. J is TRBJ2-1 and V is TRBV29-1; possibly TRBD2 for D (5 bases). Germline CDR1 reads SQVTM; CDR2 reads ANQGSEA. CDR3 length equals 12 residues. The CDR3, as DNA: TGCCATTCACGGGGATTCGGGAATGAGCAGTTCTTC. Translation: CHSRGFGNEQFF.

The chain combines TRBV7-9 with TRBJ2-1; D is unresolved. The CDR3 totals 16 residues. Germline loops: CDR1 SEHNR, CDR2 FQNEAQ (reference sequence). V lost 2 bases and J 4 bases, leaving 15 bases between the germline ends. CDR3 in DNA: TGTGCCAGCAGCTTATTAAGCCCAGCGTGGTACAATGAGCAGTTCTTC. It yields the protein CASSLLSPAWYNEQFF. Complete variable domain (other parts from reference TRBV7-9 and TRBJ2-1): DTGVSQNPRHKITKRGQNVTFRCDPISEHNRLYWYRQTLGQGPEFLTYFQNEAQLEKSRLLSDRFSAERPKGSFSTLEIQRTEQGDSAMYLCASSLLSPAWYNEQFFGPGTRLTVL.

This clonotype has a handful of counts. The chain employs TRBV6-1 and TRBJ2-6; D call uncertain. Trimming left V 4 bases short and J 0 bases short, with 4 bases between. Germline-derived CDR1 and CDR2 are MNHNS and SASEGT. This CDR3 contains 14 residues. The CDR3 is CASSAGSGANVLTF. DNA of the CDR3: TGTGCCAGCAGTGCGGGCTCTGGGGCCAACGTCCTGACTTTC.